Sequencing of this T cell receptor (beta chain) was carried out in a study of T cells in women clearing cervical HPV infection. About the research overall: Blood came at first lesion visit for cases, post-clearance for controls.

With respect to this clone: Sequencing ends 3 residues short of the CDR3 end; the germline J gene provides the rest.

All participants had a single incident cervical HPV16 infection, and prevalent HPV16 infections were excluded. The repertoire was sequenced with immunoSEQ multiplex PCR; TCRdb's copy has only in-frame clones and lacks some. Recorded here are tens of thousands of clones; the top ten clones represent approximately 8.1%. Germline CDR1 is SNHLY and CDR2 is FYNNEI. There are 14 residues in the CDR3. Trimming shortened V by 5 bases and J by 2 bases, and 12 bases separated the two germline ends. Sequencing used blood buffy coat. The chain recombines TRBV2 with TRBJ1-2; tentative D call: TRBD1 (5 bases). The receptor comes from a woman between 18 and 69 years old with a cervical HPV16 infection that either progressed to CIN3+ or cleared (not recorded which). Here the CDR3 reads CASSLDGGNYGYTF. The CDR3 DNA, read in part, is TGTGCCAGCAGTTTGGACGGGGGGAACTATGGC.